This entry describes one TCR beta chain. This receptor's antigen is unknown. Base qualities are missing; no much larger clone stands one base away. The immunoSEQ assay amplified TCRB CDR3 regions from about 2 micrograms of genomic DNA, or from all available DNA when less than that amount was available. For multiplex PCR, 60 forward primers for TCR V beta segments and 13 reverse primers for J beta segments were used. To estimate the number of reads per starting template, synthetic control templates were added to each sample at limiting dilution. Sequencing produced 87 bp reads on the Illumina HiSeq System. Concerning the study's data processing: PCR and sequencing errors were removed by merging closely related sequences with a nearest neighbor algorithm. TCR overlap was defined as the percentage of unique tumor TCR beta sequences that were also found in the peripheral blood of the same patient. In TCRdb, the immuneACCESS table is reduced to in-frame sequences with V and J assigned. These tables do not hold every clone; where another copy was compared, an unresolved V gene accounts for under half, and the others remain unexplained. The V and J calls and clone size were taken over from that table, and D and trimming were inferred from the DNA. The sample has fewer than 90,000 clones on record, roughly four fifths of them singletons. Roughly 6.8% of the sample comes from the top ten.

This specimen belongs to a study of glioma-infiltrating T cells after dendritic cell vaccination (TCRdb year 2016). Study-level background: The cohort included 15 or so glioblastoma patients drawn from Phase I and II dendritic cell vaccination trials, of whom 9 were newly diagnosed and 6 had recurrent disease. Autologous tumor lysate-pulsed dendritic cell vaccination was administered to the patients between about 2002 and 2013. The vaccine consisted of monocyte-derived dendritic cells cultured less than nine days with IL-4 and GM-CSF, then pulsed overnight with autologous tumor lysate. Patients received three intradermal dendritic cell vaccine injections at biweekly intervals in the arm below the axilla. In glioblastoma patients vaccinated with dendritic cells, deep sequencing of TCR beta CDR3 regions served to measure tumor-infiltrating lymphocyte content and to compare repertoires between tumor and blood. Survival after dendritic cell vaccination was correlated with TCR sequencing metrics, including TIL content and tumor-blood repertoire overlap. Study-wide findings and limitations: The TCR overlap response model with three groups was called speculative and said to need prospective validation. TCR clonality showed no direct relationship with survival, which suggests that a diverse polyclonal response may matter. Longer time to progression and overall survival after dendritic cell vaccination were predicted by higher estimated pretreatment TIL content. The cohort was small and heterogeneous, with few patients having full blood and tumor sets and even fewer initial-recurrent tumor pairs.

This sample's time point label indicates: after dendritic cell vaccination, including at tumor progression/relapse. Selection of patients required sufficient residual fresh-frozen tumor tissue and over two years of available survival data. Although molecular status otherwise differed among the glioblastoma patients, no patient had an isocitrate dehydrogenase mutation. PBMC were collected before vaccination, two weeks after the third vaccination, and at tumor progression when it occurred. Genomic DNA was extracted with the Qiagen DNeasy Blood extraction Kit. The material was blood, obtained after dendritic cell vaccination. The clonotype comes from a human donor with glioblastoma.

The CDR3 sequence is CASSSGTGLHNEQFF. The sequenced DNA is TGTGCCAGCAGCTCAGGGACAGGGCTACACAATGAGCAGTTCTTC. The rearranged segments are TRBV5-4 and TRBJ2-1, with 9 central nucleotides matching TRBD1. CDR1 is given as SGHNT and CDR2 as YYREEE, both from the germline V gene (reference sequence). From V the trimming removes 3 bases and from J it removes 5 bases, while the gene matches leave 6 bases of the junction unaccounted for. The CDR3 has 15 amino acids, counting the end cysteine and phenylalanine. Solely the CDR3 DNA is kept, with 45 bases framed from the first base.